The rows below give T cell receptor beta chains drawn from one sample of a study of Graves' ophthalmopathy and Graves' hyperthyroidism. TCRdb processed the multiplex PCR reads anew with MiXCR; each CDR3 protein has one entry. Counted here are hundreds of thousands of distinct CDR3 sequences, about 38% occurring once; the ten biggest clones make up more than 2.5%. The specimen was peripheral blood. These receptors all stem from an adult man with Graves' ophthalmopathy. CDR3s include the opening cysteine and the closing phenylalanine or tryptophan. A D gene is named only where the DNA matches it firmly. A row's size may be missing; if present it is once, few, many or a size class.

CASSSIGGTPLHF	TGTGCCAGCAGCTCGATCGGGGGGACACCCCTCCACTTT	TRBJ1-6	many	TRBV5-6	NA
CAWSLDKGQHLHF	TGTGCCTGGAGCCTTGATAAGGGGCAGCACCTCCACTTT	TRBJ1-6	few	TRBV30	NA
CASGEGVGQPQHF	TGTGCTAGTGGAGAGGGGGTTGGTCAGCCCCAGCATTTT	TRBJ1-5	few	TRBV12-5	NA
CATQTGAETQHF	TGTGCCACCCAAACAGGGGCAGAGACCCAGCATTTT	TRBJ1-5	NA	TRBV10-3	TRBD1
CASGLVRFKAGGNQPQHF	TGTGCTAGTGGTTTGGTACGCTTTAAGGCAGGTGGGAATCAGCCCCAGCATTTT	TRBJ1-5	few	TRBV12-5	NA
CAIRSGTQNTGELFF	TGTGCCATCAGGTCCGGGACACAGAACACCGGGGAGCTGTTTTTT	TRBJ2-2	NA	TRBV10-3	NA
CSARDRLGTFRGELFF	TGCAGTGCTAGAGATCGGTTGGGGACGTTCCGTGGGGAGCTGTTTTTT	TRBJ2-2	once	TRBV20-1	NA
CASSAEGWGGNTIYF	TGTGCCAGCAGCGCAGAGGGTTGGGGTGGAAACACCATATATTTT	TRBJ1-3	NA	TRBV9	NA
CASSETATITDTQYF	TGTGCCAGCAGTGAAACCGCGACGATCACAGATACGCAGTATTTT	TRBJ2-3	NA	TRBV2	NA
CSAFGTGEEKLFF	TGCAGTGCGTTTGGGACAGGGGAAGAAAAACTGTTTTTT	TRBJ1-4	many	TRBV20-1	TRBD1
CASSLGTRAFF	TGTGCCAGCAGCTTGGGGACCCGCGCTTTCTTT	TRBJ1-1	many	TRBV27	NA
CASSLAGDGGNTIYF	TGTGCCAGCAGCCTAGCAGGGGATGGTGGAAACACCATATATTTT	TRBJ1-3	many	TRBV11-2	NA
CASSLGYRDWSTDTQYF	TGTGCCAGCAGCTTAGGATACCGGGACTGGAGCACAGATACGCAGTATTTT	TRBJ2-3	NA	TRBV5-1	NA
CASMRNTGGDEKLFF	TGTGCCAGCATGAGAAATACAGGGGGAGATGAAAAACTGTTTTTT	TRBJ1-4	many	TRBV25-1	TRBD1
CASRETWTQYF	TGTGCCAGCAGGGAGACCTGGACCCAGTACTTC	TRBJ2-5	many	TRBV6-6	NA
CASSPGDGDTEAFF	TGTGCCAGCAGCCCAGGGGACGGAGACACTGAAGCTTTCTTT	TRBJ1-1	NA	TRBV7-9	NA
CASSEWTGSGTEAFF	TGTGCCAGCAGTGAATGGACAGGGTCGGGCACTGAAGCTTTCTTT	TRBJ1-1	few	TRBV2	TRBD1
CSVGRQGASGETQYF	TGCAGCGTTGGTCGACAGGGGGCGTCGGGAGAGACCCAGTACTTC	TRBJ2-5	many	TRBV29-1	TRBD1
CAISLWGGADQPQHF	TGTGCCATCAGTTTATGGGGGGGGGCAGATCAGCCCCAGCATTTT	TRBJ1-5	NA	TRBV10-3	NA
CSVWTGVYEQYF	TGCAGCGTGTGGACAGGGGTGTACGAGCAGTACTTC	TRBJ2-7	NA	TRBV29-1	TRBD1
CASSLGQGWNTGELFF	TGTGCCAGCAGTTTAGGTCAGGGATGGAACACCGGGGAGCTGTTTTTT	TRBJ2-2	few	TRBV12-3/TRBV12-4	NA
CAISTPRDTYNSPLHF	TGTGCCATCAGTACACCCCGGGACACCTATAATTCACCCCTCCACTTT	TRBJ1-6	many	TRBV10-3	NA
CASSEGQGVAYEQYF	TGTGCCAGCAGTGAGGGACAGGGTGTTGCCTACGAGCAGTACTTC	TRBJ2-7	NA	TRBV25-1	TRBD1
CSARDAGTSGAYEQYF	TGCAGTGCTAGAGACGCGGGGACTAGCGGGGCCTACGAGCAGTACTTC	TRBJ2-7	NA	TRBV20-1	TRBD2
CASSHLLGQHYEQYF	TGCGCCAGCAGCCACCTCCTGGGACAGCACTACGAGCAGTACTTC	TRBJ2-7	NA	TRBV4-1	TRBD1
CSARSGGTGPSEQYF	TGCAGTGCCCGATCTGGCGGGACAGGGCCCTCCGAGCAGTACTTC	TRBJ2-7	many	TRBV20-1	TRBD1
CASSSDYGTGELFF	TGTGCCAGCAGCTCGGACTACGGCACCGGGGAGCTGTTTTTT	TRBJ2-2	many	TRBV7-2	NA
CSVREGTPRETQYF	TGCAGTGTTAGAGAGGGGACACCGCGGGAGACCCAGTACTTC	TRBJ2-5	once	TRBV20-1	NA